The following is a T cell receptor beta chain sequence with its context. The target of this receptor is not known. No much larger clone exists at a distance of one base, and base qualities are not known. The cohort consisted of 650 to 850 healthy bone marrow donors. At the time of sampling, every cohort member was nominally healthy, though immune exposures that went unrecorded were likely present. The donor tested CMV seropositive, placing the donor among the roughly 300 seropositive members of the cohort. Every donor gave a peripheral blood sample, and the peripheral blood mononuclear cells from that sample were used for TCR beta sequencing. Genomic DNA was extracted from the blood cell samples with the Qiagen DNeasy Blood Extraction Kit. The data belong to a study of cytomegalovirus exposure and HLA in healthy donors (dated by TCRdb to 2015 to 2018). Regarding the complete study: In an earlier analysis of under 600 of the donors, 276 Gb of sequence data and roughly 100 million unique TCR beta sequences from 150 million to 200 million T cells were reported. A later analysis re-analyzed previously published TCR beta repertoires from 666 donors and added high-resolution HLA genotyping to study TCR occurrence patterns. Alongside the repertoire data, information on donor age, sex, ethnicity and CMV serostatus was compiled. Both class I and class II loci were covered by HLA typing, at four-digit resolution. All discovery cohort repertoires had been generated using a single sequencing platform. Along with the roughly 700-subject first cohort, a separate validation cohort of more than 90 different subjects was used. The genetic ancestry cluster associated with self-reported Caucasian donors included about 84% of the roughly 400 genotyped donors. An earlier analysis of around 540 of the donors applied high-throughput TCR beta sequencing to assess whether each TCR beta V gene segment acted as functional or pseudogenic. The study profiled the T cell repertoires of 666 subjects by immunosequencing and related them to cytomegalovirus serostatus. Roughly 300 gigabases of sequencing data and around 90 million unique TCR sequences made up an early release that covered approximately 620 HLA-typed donors. The study was designed to test whether signatures of past pathogen exposure could be identified by cataloging public T cell receptors. Genome-wide SNP genotypes for about 60% of the roughly 700 donors were used in a later genetic analysis, which treated that subset as a discovery cohort. To predict cytomegalovirus infection status, the study combined high-throughput TCR immunosequencing, statistical association of individual TCRs with disease status, and machine learning. Among around 400 genotyped donors of the cohort, an average of roughly 230,000 unique TCR beta nucleotide sequences was sequenced per donor, of which about 18% were non-productive. A handful of DR-DQ haplotypes were treated as single units for association and clustering because of strong linkage in the cohort. Typing coverage varied by locus: about 620-640 donors for A, B, C, DRB1 and DQB1; approximately 520 for DQA1; approximately 570 for DPA1; approximately 450 for DPB1. Rather than drawing on any new phenotypic data, the later analysis identified candidate immune exposures from TCR beta sequences and the way those sequences occurred across donors. Study-wide findings and limitations: The sequencing pipeline was judged likely to have produced a cluster of highly shared sequence variants as a technical artifact. The only immune exposure information available for the cohort was CMV serostatus. A later analysis associated 17,000 or so TCR beta sequences with specific HLA alleles at a false discovery rate of 0.05. According to a later analysis, parvovirus B19, influenza, CMV and Epstein-Barr virus appeared linked to several top co-occurrence clusters. In a later genetic analysis, fewer N-insertions in productive TCRs were reported among donors in an Asian-associated ancestry cluster than the approximately 710-donor mean. When HLA alleles, especially DR and DQ, strongly co-occurred, TCR associations were difficult to assign to individual alleles. Most TCR sequences were observed very rarely across donors, whereas some public TCRs were present in many individuals. In vitro tests confirmed that a few of the cytomegalovirus-associated TCR beta chains recognize cytomegalovirus antigens. This cohort had only TCR beta chains sequenced, and the lack of alpha or paired-chain data limited which features could be detected. A later genetic analysis associated a missense DCLRE1C variant with V-gene and J-gene trimming of TCR beta chains, and an independent cohort replicated the association. Correlated functional status among segregating V segments might be attributable to linkage disequilibrium, but an unknown experimental factor could not be ruled out. A later analysis found that TCR association rates varied across HLA loci, with DRB1 alleles showing the most associated TCRs and HLA-C alleles the fewest. Most CMV-associated TCR beta chains appeared to be HLA-restricted in a later analysis, and the HLA associations seemed to be driven largely by CMV exposure. Broadly in line with IMGT annotations, most TCR beta V segments showed up in productive rearrangements about 87% or about 30% of the time in an earlier analysis of several hundred of the donors. HLA typing was unavailable for some donors at each locus, so association tests used only the typed subset. A total of around 150 TCR beta chains were listed by the study as associated with cytomegalovirus. In a later analysis, HLA-associated TCR beta chains were found to be more clonally expanded and to have lower generation probabilities than equally common non-associated chains. A further reported finding was that TCR beta sequences accurately predicted the HLA-A and HLA-B alleles for most subjects in the first cohort. The earlier analysis of approximately 540 of the donors excluded around 17 rarely observed V segments, including chromosome 9 orphons, because counts were too low. The authors suggested that the approach could potentially be extended to other disease states and immunological phenotypes. The classifier was reported to diagnose cytomegalovirus status with high specificity and sensitivity in both the original and validation cohorts. The 87-base-pair reads could not distinguish some IMGT-functional V segments, including TRBV6-2 and TRBV6-3, so those segments were excluded. Sequencing depth was assumed to be roughly uniform across donors in the presence/absence analyses, though that assumption may not hold.

The library was prepared using the immunoSEQ multiplex PCR assay. For the multiplex PCR, a mixture combining 60 forward primers for TCR Vbeta segments and 13 reverse primers for TCR Jbeta segments was used. A multiplex PCR assay on genomic DNA amplified the CDR3 region of rearranged TCR beta genes. The amplified TCR beta libraries were sequenced on the Illumina HiSeq System as 87-base-pair reads. The study's processing was this. Across the 640 or so repertoires, a later analysis counted tens of millions of unique TCR beta chains, about 10 million of which were shared by at least two donors. To remove PCR and sequencing errors, raw reads were error-corrected and collapsed into unique sequences using a nearest-neighbor algorithm that merged closely related sequences. Alignment of CDR3 sequences to IMGT reference sequences was used to assign V, D and J gene segments. For a sequence to be retained, a match of at least six nucleotides to both a V gene segment and a J gene segment was required. A rearrangement was called productive if the CDR3 had no stop codons and remained in frame with V and J, and every other rearrangement was called non-productive. CDR3 was defined according to IMGT convention as the region running from the second conserved V-encoded cysteine to the conserved J-encoded phenylalanine. The earlier analysis of 450 to 750 of the donors excluded any sequence lacking an unambiguous match to a single V gene segment. An earlier analysis of fewer than 750 of the donors called V segments functional above 56.7% productive rearrangements and segregating when the between-donor standard deviation exceeded 5%. A statistical classification framework was built to diagnose cytomegalovirus status from the catalog of TCR beta chain sequences. In a later analysis, V and J genes were assigned by comparing TCR nucleotide sequences against IMGT/GENE-DB human TR gene sequences. The TCRdist pipeline was used in a later analysis to assign CDR3 sequences and most-parsimonious VDJ recombination scenarios. In a later analysis, each TCR beta chain was defined by its CDR3 amino acid sequence together with its V-gene family, and reads without a unique V-gene family were excluded. A later analysis removed 592 highly shared, low-generation-probability nucleotide sequences to deal with suspected cross-contamination and a sequencing artifact. For each public chain, a later analysis derived a clonal expansion index from normalized ranks of inferred template counts within each repertoire. A later analysis computed generation probabilities with a VDJ recombination model fitted to out-of-frame rearrangements, and checked the results against IGoR. In a later analysis, TCR-TCR, TCR-HLA and TCR-CMV co-occurrence was scored with hypergeometric tests, and a repertoire-size bias correction was applied to TCR pairs. In a later analysis, false discovery rates were estimated by permuting HLA or CMV assignments 20 times. A later analysis grouped co-occurring TCRs with DBSCAN, adding TCRdist sequence similarity when clustering within HLA-allele-positive subsets. Co-occurrence clustering excluded repertoires with fewer than 30,000 or more than 120,000 public chains, plus five with anomalous nucleotide sharing. The table was pulled from immuneACCESS by TCRdb, which kept in-frame rearrangements only. Such tables lose some clones; where checked, under half of the loss comes from unresolved V genes, and the rest has no known cause. The V and J calls and clone size come from that table; D and trimming were worked out from the DNA. The sample table records about 120,000 clones; over 60% of these occur just once. Less than 3% of the sample goes to the ten largest clones.

The germline V end is reduced by 0 bases and the J end by 4 bases; junction bases left unmatched: 2. Via the germline V gene, CDR1 is MNHEY and CDR2 SVGAGI. From cysteine to phenylalanine, the CDR3 is 14 amino acids long. The kept DNA is CDR3 alone, 42 bases in frame from the first base. The sample comprised PBMCs. This TCR came from a woman aged 40 to 50 in good health and CMV-seropositive. Recombination joined TRBV6-5 with TRBJ2-7; 8 bases in the middle match TRBD1. The sequenced DNA: TGTGCCAGCAGTTACTCGGACAGGGCATACGAGCAGTACTTC. This encodes CASSYSDRAYEQYF.